Detailed here is one T cell receptor beta chain. The antigen is not known. Genomic DNA constituted the template upon which TCR beta VDJ and CDR3 profiling was performed. MiXCR was run by TCRdb on the reads, yielding one entry per CDR3 protein. The top ten hold less than 30% of the sample, which has around 200,000 distinct CDR3 sequences, approximately 60% seen once. The record originates from a study of CD8+CD57+ T cells in acquired aplastic anemia. At the level of the study: The average for DNA from sorted CD4+ and CD8+ cells was 3 to 3.5 ug. An average of about 9.8 million reads for CD4+ cells was obtained from healthy donors. Study results and limitations: Some 29 shared CD8+ CDR3s appeared highly expressed within patients' immunodominant clones. Controls did not differ significantly from patients in CD8+ Simpson's diversity.

The specimen was sorted CD4+, CD8+, or CD8+CD57+ T cells (not recorded which) from PBMCs. This clonotype was obtained from a human donor in good health.

The CDR3 loop reads CASSPAGTQHNEQFF. The CDR3 nucleotides are TGTGCCAGCAGTCCCGCCGGGACGCAACACAATGAGCAGTTCTTC. The chain uses TRBV12-3 or TRBV12-4 and TRBJ2-1; D is tentatively TRBD1 or TRBD2 (5 bases each). V was shortened by 5 bases and J by 5 bases, with 16 bases between the two germline ends. This CDR3 comprises 15 residues.